This T cell receptor beta chain was sequenced in a study of vaccination and CD4 T cells after COVID-19. The treatment is: roughly nine-day PBMC culture with coronavirus spike peptide pools or control peptides (ViraFEST assay). According to the study, CD4+ T cells from the unexposed donor were gathered ahead of the COVID-19 pandemic (2011-2018). With 6 bases clipped from V and 4 bases from J, the junction kept 8 bases outside the gene matches. Germline-derived CDR1 and CDR2 are MNHNS and SASEGT. CDR3 size: 16 residues. Researchers used the Oncomine TCR Beta short-read assay to sequence DNA from cultured CD4+ T cells. A single record per CDR3 protein comes from TCRdb applying MiXCR to the PCR reads. Among roughly 6,800 distinct CDR3 sequences listed, about 32% were seen once. This clonotype was counted only a few times. Its antigen is undetermined.

This receptor was obtained from a human donor in good health. The genes are TRBV6-1 and TRBJ1-6, with 8 bases fitting TRBD1. Sequenced sample: CD4+ T cells from blood, cultured in vitro. Here the CDR3 reads CASSPTGDRYNSPLHF. The DNA for the CDR3 is TGTGCCAGCAGCCCGACAGGGGATAGATATAATTCACCCCTCCACTTT.